The 19 T cell receptor beta chains presented below share a single source sample, sequenced in a study of PD-1 blockade in mismatch repair-deficient tumors. Generated by immunoSEQ multiplex PCR, the TCRdb table keeps only in-frame clones and is missing some. In the table there are about 120,000 clones, roughly 86% of which are singletons. Source: peripheral blood, taken just over 70 weeks after starting pembrolizumab. The receptors originated from an adult with mismatch repair-deficient cancer.

The chain uses TRBV29-1 and TRBJ2-3; the match to TRBD1 covers 12 bases. CDR3 size: 14 residues. Germline V CDR1 and CDR2: SQVTM, ANQGSEA. J lost 4 bases, V lost 7 bases, and 6 bases had no gene match. CDR3: CSAVGTGGADTQYF. The CDR3 nucleotides read TGCAGCGCAGTCGGGACAGGGGGCGCAGATACGCAGTATTTT.

This clone has a single count. The chain is built from TRBV19 and TRBJ2-3, with D perhaps matching TRBD1 (6 bases). This CDR3 has 16 residues. Per the germline V gene, CDR1 is LNHDA and CDR2 is SQIVND (reference sequence). Trimming removed 2 bases from V and 2 bases from J, with 14 bases in between. CDR3 DNA: TGTGCCAGTAGTATATCCCGACAGGTATACACAGATACGCAGTATTTT. The encoded protein is CASSISRQVYTDTQYF.

The gene calls are TRBV9 and TRBJ1-1; D is perhaps TRBD1 (6 bases). The V gene lost 0 bases and the J gene lost 8 bases, with 11 bases spanning the gap. Germline V gives CDR1 SGDLS, CDR2 YYNGEE. This CDR3 has 13 amino acids. Here the CDR3 reads CASSVGGGGEAFF. CDR3 DNA sequence: TGTGCCAGCAGCGTAGGTGGAGGGGGAGAAGCTTTCTTT.

This chain connects TRBV11-2 to TRBJ1-3, with 7 bases aligning to TRBD1. Germline CDR1 and CDR2: SGHAT and FQNNGV. The CDR3 has 13 residues. Unmatched junction bases numbered 3, after V lost 7 bases and J lost 3 bases. In nucleotides, the CDR3 is TGTGCCAGCAAGGCAGGGGGTGGAAACACCATATATTTT. This translates into CASKAGGGNTIYF.

V gene TRBV28 combines with J gene TRBJ1-1; D is perhaps TRBD1 (5 bases). The CDR3 is 15 amino acids. Trimming left V 0 bases short and J 0 bases short, with 8 bases between. Germline assignment: CDR1 MDHEN and CDR2 SYDVKM. The CDR3 DNA follows: TGTGCCAGCAGTTTATGGGGGCGCATGAACACTGAAGCTTTCTTT. It yields the protein CASSLWGRMNTEAFF.

The gene calls are TRBV27 and TRBJ2-1; the D gene is possibly TRBD2 (5 bases). Trimming cost V 10 bases and J 6 bases, with 22 bases left between them. The CDR3 runs 15 residues. Germline CDR1 MNHEY, CDR2 SMNVEV (reference sequence). The CDR3 nucleotides are TGTGCCACCGCTTTTACTAGAACATATTTCAATGAGCAGTTCTTC. Protein product: CATAFTRTYFNEQFF.

V gene TRBV19 combines with J gene TRBJ1-1; tentatively, D is TRBD1 (5 bases). V lost 1 base to trimming and J lost 6 bases, with 9 bases between them. The CDR3 runs to 13 residues. CDR1 and CDR2 (germline): LNHDA, SQIVND (reference sequence). The CDR3 region is CASSIGGEAEAFF. DNA of the CDR3: TGTGCCAGTAGTATAGGGGGCGAGGCTGAAGCTTTCTTT.

This rearrangement joins TRBV29-1 to TRBJ2-1, with 8 bases that match TRBD1. This CDR3 contains 14 residues. Trimming cost V 6 bases and J 4 bases; bases outside gene matches: 8. The germline gives CDR1 SQVTM, CDR2 ANQGSEA. CDR3 region: CSVDRQGSYNEQFF. In DNA, the CDR3 is TGCAGCGTAGACCGACAGGGGAGTTACAATGAGCAGTTCTTC.

The J gene is TRBJ2-1, the V gene TRBV7-9; D is undetermined. The germline V gene has CDR1 SEHNR and CDR2 FQNEAQ (reference sequence). CDR3 length equals 16 residues. Deletions cut 1 base from V and 2 bases from J, with 12 bases between. CDR3 sequence: CASSLGGQSPYNEQFF. CDR3 bases: TGTGCCAGCAGCTTAGGAGGCCAGAGCCCCTACAATGAGCAGTTCTTC.

The chain has TRBV19 and TRBJ2-2; D may match TRBD1 or TRBD2 (5 bases each). Germline V gene data show CDR1 as LNHDA and CDR2 as SQIVND (reference sequence). Trimming took off 5 bases at V and 6 bases at J, with 10 bases between the two ends. CDR3 length: 13 residues. CDR3 in amino acids: CASSATAAGELFF. In DNA, the CDR3 is TGTGCCAGTAGTGCGACAGCGGCCGGGGAGCTGTTTTTT.

The gene calls are TRBV23-1 and TRBJ2-7; D might be TRBD1 or TRBD2, each matching 5 bases. TRBV23-1 qualifies as an ORF whose function is uncertain. The V end lost 2 bases, the J end lost 1 base, and 15 bases lay between the germline ends. The CDR3 is 16 residues long. For the CDR3, the DNA is TGCGCCAGCAGTCAACCGAGGGGTGAGGTGTCCTACGAGCAGTACTTC. It encodes CASSQPRGEVSYEQYF.

The chain links TRBV30 to TRBJ2-1; TRBD2 is a possible D gene (6 bases). CDR1 GTSNPN and CDR2 SVGIG come from the germline V gene (reference sequence). Trimming cost V 8 bases and J 2 bases, with 22 bases left between them. The CDR3 covers 16 residues. CDR3 bases: TGTGCCAGGGGCCCGGGGGACTCCGACCCCTACAATGAGCAGTTCTTC. Amino acids: CARGPGDSDPYNEQFF.

This clone was seen repeatedly, ten times or more. The chain links TRBV5-1 to TRBJ1-2, with no clear D. There are 13 residues in the CDR3. Trimming stripped 0 bases from V and 8 bases from J, with 11 bases between. Germline V CDR1 and CDR2: SGHRS, YFSETQ. The DNA of the CDR3 is TGCGCCAGCAGCTTGGCCTACAAGAGCGGCTACACCTTC. It is translated as CASSLAYKSGYTF. The full variable domain, rest sourced from reference TRBV5-1 and TRBJ1-2, is KAGVTQTPRYLIKTRGQQVTLSCSPISGHRSVSWYQQTPGQGLQFLFEYFSETQRNKGNFPGRFSGRQFSNSRSEMNVSTLELGDSALYLCASSLAYKSGYTFGSGTRLTVV.

This chain uses TRBV30 with TRBJ2-3; D is unresolved. CDR1 GTSNPN and CDR2 SVGIG come from the germline V gene (reference sequence). V was cut by 4 bases and J by 0 bases, with 20 bases left in between. This CDR3 contains 17 residues. The CDR3 loop is CAWTYLTQAASTDTQYF. In DNA form, the CDR3 reads TGTGCCTGGACCTACCTAACCCAAGCAGCTAGCACAGATACGCAGTATTTT.

This chain connects TRBV14 to TRBJ2-1, with D unresolved. Trimming removed 4 bases at V and 4 bases at J, with 5 bases between. The CDR3 is 12 amino acids. Germline CDR1 is SGHDN and CDR2 is FVKESK. The CDR3 spells CASSLGYNEQFF. The CDR3 region has the DNA TGTGCCAGCAGCCTAGGGTACAATGAGCAGTTCTTC.

The sample holds one count of this clone. The CDR3 DNA follows: TGTGCCCCCGCCGGGACAGGGATAGCCAAAAACATTCAGTACTTC. Encoded protein: CAPAGTGIAKNIQYF. J is TRBJ2-4 and V is TRBV30; 9 bases line up with TRBD1. CDR3 length equals 15 residues. V lost 8 bases and J lost 0; bases outside the gene matches: 8. In germline, CDR1 is GTSNPN, CDR2 SVGIG (reference sequence).

The V gene is TRBV18, the J gene TRBJ2-7, with D possibly TRBD1 on 5 matching bases. The V and J ends lost 0 bases and 5 bases respectively, with 11 bases between them. Germline V gene data show CDR1 as KGHSH and CDR2 as LQKENI. This CDR3 region has 14 residues. The CDR3 DNA follows: TGTGCCAGCTCACCACCCAACAGGAAGGACGAGCAGTACTTC. Translated, it gives CASSPPNRKDEQYF. Using reference TRBV18 and TRBJ2-7 for the parts outside the CDR3, the full variable domain is NAGVMQNPRHLVRRRGQEARLRCSPMKGHSHVYWYRQLPEEGLKFMVYLQKENIIDESGMPKERFSAEFPKEGPSILRIQQVVRGDSAAYFCASSPPNRKDEQYFGPGTRLTVT.

The chain carries TRBV9 and TRBJ2-1; 8 bases are shared with TRBD1. CDR3 size: 15 residues. Germline V lookup: CDR1 SGDLS, CDR2 YYNGEE. V lost 4 bases to trimming and J lost 4 bases; unmatched junction nucleotides: 7. CDR3 sequence (DNA): TGTGCCAGCAGCTTTGGGGACAGGAGTTACAATGAGCAGTTCTTC. The encoded protein is CASSFGDRSYNEQFF.

The V and J genes are TRBV25-1 and TRBJ1-5; possible D gene TRBD1, 5 bases. Trimming left V 4 bases short and J 6 bases short, with 13 bases between. CDR1 is MGHDK and CDR2 is SYGVNS in the germline V gene. This CDR3 region has 14 residues. This CDR3 reads CASSGGGAGQPQHF. As DNA, the CDR3 is TGTGCCAGCAGTGGGGGGGGAGCGGGTCAGCCCCAGCATTTT.